This T cell receptor beta chain was profiled in a study of blood T cell repertoires in COVID-19. Across the study: Nucleic acid was either cDNA or gDNA, and it came from T cells, B-cell-depleted T cells, or PBMCs.

The CDR3 has 14 amino acids. V lost 7 bases and J lost 3, with 15 bases in between. Germline V CDR1 and CDR2: MNHNS, SASEGT. TCRdb's table, derived via immunoSEQ multiplex PCR, lists solely in-frame clones and lacks some. The sample consists of around 60,000 clones, more than 70% of them appearing once. The receptor comes from a man younger than 45 with COVID-19, enrolled during active disease. The chain uses TRBV6-1 and TRBJ2-5, with D possibly being TRBD2 (5 bases). The sample taken for sequencing was peripheral blood. CDR3 sequence (DNA): TGTGCCAGCACAAGGACTCCAGAAAAAGAGACCCAGTACTTC. Its translation is CASTRTPEKETQYF.